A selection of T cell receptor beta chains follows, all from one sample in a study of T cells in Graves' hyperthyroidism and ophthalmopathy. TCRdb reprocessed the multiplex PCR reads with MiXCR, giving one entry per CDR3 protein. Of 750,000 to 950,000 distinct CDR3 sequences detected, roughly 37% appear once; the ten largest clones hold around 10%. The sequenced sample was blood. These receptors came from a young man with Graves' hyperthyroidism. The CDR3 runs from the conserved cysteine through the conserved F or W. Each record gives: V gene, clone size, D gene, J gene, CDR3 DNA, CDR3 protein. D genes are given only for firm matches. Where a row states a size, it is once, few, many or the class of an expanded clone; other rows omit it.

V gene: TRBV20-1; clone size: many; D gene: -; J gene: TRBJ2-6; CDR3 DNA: TGCAGTGCTAGTCTAGGCGGGGCCAACGTCCTGACTTTC; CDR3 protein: CSASLGGANVLTF
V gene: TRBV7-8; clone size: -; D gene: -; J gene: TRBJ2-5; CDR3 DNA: TGCGCCAGCAGCCAAGACGGACTCAGTCCGGAGACCCAGTACTTC; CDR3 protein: CASSQDGLSPETQYF
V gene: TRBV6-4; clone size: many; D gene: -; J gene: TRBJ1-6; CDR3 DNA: TGTGCCAGCAGTGACTCAGGGGCGGGTTCACCCCTCCACTTT; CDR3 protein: CASSDSGAGSPLHF
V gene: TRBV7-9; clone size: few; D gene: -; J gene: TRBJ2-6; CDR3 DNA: TGTGCCAGCAGCTTAGGGATCGACTCTGGGGCCAACGTCCTGACTTTC; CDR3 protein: CASSLGIDSGANVLTF
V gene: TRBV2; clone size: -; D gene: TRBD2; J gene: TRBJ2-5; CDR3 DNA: TGTGCCAGCGGGGAGCGGGGGGGCGGAGAGACCCAGTACTTC; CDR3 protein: CASGERGGGETQYF
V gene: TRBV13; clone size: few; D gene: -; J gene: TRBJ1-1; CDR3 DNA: TGTGCCAGCAGCTTCCAGGGAGAGACTGAAGCTTTCTTT; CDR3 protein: CASSFQGETEAFF
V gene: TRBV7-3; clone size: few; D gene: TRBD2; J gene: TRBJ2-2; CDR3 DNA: TGTGCCAGCAGCTTTGGCGGGAGGGCCGGTGACGGGGAGCTGTTTTTT; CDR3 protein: CASSFGGRAGDGELFF
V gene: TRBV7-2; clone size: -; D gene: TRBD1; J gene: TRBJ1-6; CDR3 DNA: TGTGCCAGCAGCCCAGGGGGGGGGTATAATTCACCCCTCCACTTT; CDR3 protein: CASSPGGGYNSPLHF
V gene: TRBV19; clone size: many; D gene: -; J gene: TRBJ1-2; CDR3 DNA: TGTGCCAGTAGTATGGAAAGCTATGGCTACACCTTC; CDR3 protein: CASSMESYGYTF
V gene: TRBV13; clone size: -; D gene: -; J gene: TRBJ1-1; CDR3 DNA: TGTGCCAGCAGGACCCAGGAGAACACTGAAGCTTTCTTT; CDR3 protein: CASRTQENTEAFF
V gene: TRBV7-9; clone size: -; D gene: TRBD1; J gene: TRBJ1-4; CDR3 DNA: TGTGCCAGCAGCTGGAGCGGGACAGGGGGTGAAAAACTGTTTTTT; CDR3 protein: CASSWSGTGGEKLFF
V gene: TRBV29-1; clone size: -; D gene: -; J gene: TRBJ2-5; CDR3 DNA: TGCGGCTTCGACGACACCCTATATGGGTTCCAAGAGACCCAGTACTTC; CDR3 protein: CGFDDTLYGFQETQYF
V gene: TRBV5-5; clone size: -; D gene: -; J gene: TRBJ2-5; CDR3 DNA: TGCGCCAGCAGCTTGGACGGGTCGGGGACCCAGTACTTC; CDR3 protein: CASSLDGSGTQYF
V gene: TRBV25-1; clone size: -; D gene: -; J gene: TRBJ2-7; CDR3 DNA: TGTGCCAGCAGCCAACCACAGGGCGGGGAGCAGTACTTC; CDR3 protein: CASSQPQGGEQYF
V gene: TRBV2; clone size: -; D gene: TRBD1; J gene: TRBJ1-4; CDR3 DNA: TGTGCCAGCAGTGCCCGGGACAGGGCAGGAGAAAAACTGTTTTTT; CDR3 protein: CASSARDRAGEKLFF
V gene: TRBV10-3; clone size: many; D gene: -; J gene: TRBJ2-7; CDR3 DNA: TGTGCCATCAGTGAGTCGATGACGTCCTACGAGCAGTACTTC; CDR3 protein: CAISESMTSYEQYF
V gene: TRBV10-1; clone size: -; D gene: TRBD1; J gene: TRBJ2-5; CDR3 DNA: TGCGCCAGCAGTGACCGCGAACAGGGGGCCGTATATTCCGATATTCCCACCCAGTACTTC; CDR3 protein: CASSDREQGAVYSDIPTQYF
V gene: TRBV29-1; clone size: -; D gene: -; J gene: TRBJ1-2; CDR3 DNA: TGCAGCGAGGGACTGGTAGATGGCTACACCTTC; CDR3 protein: CSEGLVDGYTF
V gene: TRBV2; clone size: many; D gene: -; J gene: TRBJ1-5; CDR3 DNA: TGTGCCAGCAACGGTAGAGTCAATCAGCCCCAGCATTTT; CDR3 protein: CASNGRVNQPQHF
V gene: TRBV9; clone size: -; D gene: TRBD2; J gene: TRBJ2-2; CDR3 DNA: TGTGCCAGCAGCGTAGAAGGAGCGGGGTCGACGAACACCGGGGAGCTGTTTTTT; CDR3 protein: CASSVEGAGSTNTGELFF
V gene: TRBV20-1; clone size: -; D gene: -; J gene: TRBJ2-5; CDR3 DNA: TGCAGTGCCAGTCCTCTGACCCAGGAGACCCAGTACTTC; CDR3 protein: CSASPLTQETQYF
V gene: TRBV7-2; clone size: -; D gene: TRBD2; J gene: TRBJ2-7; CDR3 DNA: TGTGCCTGGAGTGGCGTGACTAGCACTTTAGATTACTCCTACGAGCAGTACTTC; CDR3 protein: CAWSGVTSTLDYSYEQYF
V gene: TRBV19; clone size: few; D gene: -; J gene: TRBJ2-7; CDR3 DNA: TGTGCCAGCAGTCCCGGCGCAGGAGATACCTACGAGCAGTACTTC; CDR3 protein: CASSPGAGDTYEQYF
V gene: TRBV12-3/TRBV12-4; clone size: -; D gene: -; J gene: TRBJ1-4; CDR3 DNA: TGTGCCAGCACCAAGGGGAGACTGTATGAAAAACTGTTTTTT; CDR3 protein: CASTKGRLYEKLFF
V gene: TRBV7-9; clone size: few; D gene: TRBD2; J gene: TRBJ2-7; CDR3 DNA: TGTGCCAGCAGCCCCGGAGGCGGGGGGCCCTCCTACGAGCAGTACTTC; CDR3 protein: CASSPGGGGPSYEQYF